The TCR beta chain described here comes from a study of blood T cell repertoires in COVID-19. Looking at the study overall: Sources were T cells, B-cell-depleted T cells, or PBMCs; the material itself was cDNA or gDNA.

V lost 0 bases to trimming and J lost 4 bases, with 4 bases between them. In germline, CDR1 is GTSNPN, CDR2 SVGIG (reference sequence). This CDR3 spans 12 amino acids. Method: immunoSEQ multiplex PCR; TCRdb's copy keeps in-frame clones and lacks some. The data hold some 170,000 clones, with roughly 85% observed a single time. This clonotype originated in a woman aged 55-69 years with acute or convalescent COVID-19. V and J are TRBV30 and TRBJ2-1; no reliable D call. Sequenced sample: peripheral blood. DNA of the CDR3: TGTGCCTGGAGTGTGACTTACAATGAGCAGTTCTTC. Amino acids: CAWSVTYNEQFF. The variable domain in full, completed from reference TRBV30 and TRBJ2-1, reads SQTIHQWPATLVQPVGSPLSLECTVEGTSNPNLYWYRQAAGRGLQLLFYSVGIGQISSEVPQNLSASRPQDRQFILSSKKLLLSDSGFYLCAWSVTYNEQFFGPGTRLTVL.